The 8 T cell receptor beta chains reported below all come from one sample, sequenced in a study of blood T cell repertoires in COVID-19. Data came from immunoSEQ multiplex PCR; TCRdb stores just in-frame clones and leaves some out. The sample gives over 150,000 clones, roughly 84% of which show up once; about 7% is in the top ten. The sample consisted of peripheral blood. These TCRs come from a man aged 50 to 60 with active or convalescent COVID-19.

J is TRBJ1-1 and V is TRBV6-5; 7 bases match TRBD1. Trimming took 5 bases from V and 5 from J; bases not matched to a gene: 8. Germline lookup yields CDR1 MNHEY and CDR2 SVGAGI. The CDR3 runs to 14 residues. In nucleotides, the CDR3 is TGTGCCAGCAGTACACAGGGGATGGGAACTGAAGCTTTCTTT. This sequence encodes CASSTQGMGTEAFF.

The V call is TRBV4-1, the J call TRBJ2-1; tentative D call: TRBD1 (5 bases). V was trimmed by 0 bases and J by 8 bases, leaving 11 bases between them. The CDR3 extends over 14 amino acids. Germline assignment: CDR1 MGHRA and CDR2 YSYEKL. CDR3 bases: TGCGCCAGCAGCCAAGACAGGGCCGTTGATGAGCAGTTCTTC. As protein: CASSQDRAVDEQFF.

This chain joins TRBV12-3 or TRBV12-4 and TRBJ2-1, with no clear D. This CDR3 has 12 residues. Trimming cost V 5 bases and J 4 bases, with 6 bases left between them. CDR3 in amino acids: CASSRGYNEQFF. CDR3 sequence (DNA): TGTGCCAGCAGTAGAGGATACAATGAGCAGTTCTTC.

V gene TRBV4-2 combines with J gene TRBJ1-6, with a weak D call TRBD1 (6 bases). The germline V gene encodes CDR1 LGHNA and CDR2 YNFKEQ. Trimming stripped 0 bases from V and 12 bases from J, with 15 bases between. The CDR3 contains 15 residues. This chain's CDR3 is CASSQEAMQDRPLHF. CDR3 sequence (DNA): TGTGCCAGCAGCCAAGAGGCTATGCAGGACAGACCCCTCCACTTT.

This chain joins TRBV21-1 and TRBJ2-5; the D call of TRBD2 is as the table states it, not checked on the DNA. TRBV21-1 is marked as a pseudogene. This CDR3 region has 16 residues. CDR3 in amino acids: CASSFHTPATQETQYF. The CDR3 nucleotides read TGTGCCAGCAGCTTCCACACTCCAGCGACCCAAGAGACCCAGTACTTC.

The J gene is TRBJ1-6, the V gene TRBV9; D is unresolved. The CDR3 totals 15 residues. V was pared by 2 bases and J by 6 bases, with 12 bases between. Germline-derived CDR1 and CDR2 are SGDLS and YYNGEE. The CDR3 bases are TGTGCCAGCAGCGTGGGGAGTTTAGGTAATTCACCCCTCCACTTT. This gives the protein CASSVGSLGNSPLHF.

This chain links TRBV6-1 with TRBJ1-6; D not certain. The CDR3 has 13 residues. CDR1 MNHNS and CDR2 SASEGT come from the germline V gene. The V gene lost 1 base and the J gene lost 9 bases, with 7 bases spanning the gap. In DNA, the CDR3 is TGTGCCAGCAGTGAAGGATCGGTTTCACCCCTCCACTTT. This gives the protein CASSEGSVSPLHF.

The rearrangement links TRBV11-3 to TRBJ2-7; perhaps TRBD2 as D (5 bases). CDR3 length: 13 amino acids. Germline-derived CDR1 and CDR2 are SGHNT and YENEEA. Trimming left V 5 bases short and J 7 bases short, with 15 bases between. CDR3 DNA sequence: TGTGCCAGCAGCCCCCGGCGGGCTAGTGAGCAGTACTTC. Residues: CASSPRRASEQYF.